By proportion, the clone carrying this TCR beta chain is medium-sized (0.01 to 0.1%). These data originate in a study of blood T cell repertoires in COVID-19. Study at large: The study drew acute and convalescent COVID-19 samples from the United States, Italy and Spain. Sources were T cells, B-cell-depleted T cells, or PBMCs; the material itself was cDNA or gDNA.

The germline V gene has CDR1 SEHNR and CDR2 FQNEAQ (reference sequence). The V end was cut by 0 bases, the J end by 7 bases, with 9 bases between. This CDR3 is built from 14 residues. Assay used: immunoSEQ multiplex PCR; TCRdb lists only in-frame clones, some missing. In the table there are 60,000 to 70,000 clones, over 80% of which are singletons. Sequenced material: peripheral blood. This chain uses TRBV7-9 with TRBJ2-2, with unresolved D. The TCR was taken from a human donor in a cohort sampled during active COVID-19. The CDR3 protein is CASSLASSGGELFF. The CDR3 nucleotides read TGTGCCAGCAGCTTAGCGAGCTCCGGCGGGGAGCTGTTTTTT.